This TCR beta chain was found in a study of T-cell memory formation after mild COVID-19. It was 5'RACE with constant-segment primers that produced the TCR alpha and TCR beta cDNA libraries, which carried sample barcodes and UMIs. TCRdb recomputed calls from the 5' RACE reads with MiXCR, one row per CDR3 protein. Altogether about 350,000 distinct CDR3 sequences are present, roughly 13% being singletons, with the ten largest covering over 20%. On this clonotype itself: Its antigen is as yet unknown.

V lost 0 bases to trimming and J lost 0 bases, with 13 bases between them. The V gene's germline CDR1 is DFQATT and CDR2 SNEGSKA (reference sequence). This CDR3 spans 16 amino acids. Study-wide results and limits: Some responding clones appeared in pre-infection memory, suggesting cross-reactive memory joined. The CD4+ clones that contracted clustered mainly within CM and EM, and the CD8+ clones concentrated in EMRA. In second-wave clones peaking day 37, SARS-CoV-2 specificity remained unconfirmed.

The V call is TRBV20-1, the J call TRBJ2-3, with D possibly being TRBD1 (5 bases). The receptor was derived from a young man who had mild COVID-19 (a few samples of this study predate the infection). Cell type and time point are not known. The sample comprised PBMCs or a T cell subset sorted from them (not recorded which). The CDR3: CSARDPLGESTDTQYF. CDR3 in DNA: TGCAGTGCTAGAGATCCTTTAGGGGAAAGCACAGATACGCAGTATTTT.